This record covers a single TCR beta chain. Study processing details: Estimates of nucleated cell counts were drawn from the amplification of reference gene primers. This table comes from immunoSEQ multiplex PCR, and its TCRdb copy is limited to in-frame clones, with some not included. V, J and clone size are taken as reported in that table, and D and trimming were inferred from the DNA itself. The data hold 70,000 or so clones, with over 85% observed a single time. This specimen belongs to a study of blood T cell repertoires in COVID-19. As for the study in general: T cells, B-cell-depleted T cells, or PBMCs provided the cDNA or gDNA that served as material.

This CDR3 contains 13 residues. Trimming took 2 bases from V and 6 from J, leaving 7 bases between them. Looked up from germline, CDR1 is PRHDT and CDR2 is FYEKMQ (reference sequence). The sequencing input was peripheral blood. The chain joins TRBV13 to TRBJ2-2, with D perhaps matching TRBD1 (5 bases). The TCR comes from a man in his fifties or sixties with acute or convalescent COVID-19. CDR3 in amino acids: CASSLQGAGELFF. The CDR3, as DNA: TGTGCCAGCAGCTTACAGGGCGCCGGGGAGCTGTTTTTT.